This T cell receptor beta chain originates from a study of T cell responses to AZD1222 COVID-19 vaccine. Study-wide results and limits: Seropositive at baseline were only six AZD1222 recipients. Two AZD1222 administrations were followed by greater Spike-specific TCR breadth and depth.

The assay was immunoSEQ multiplex PCR, and TCRdb's table has in-frame clones only and misses some. The sample includes about 99,000 clones, around 91% of them seen just once. With regard to this clone: Its antigen remains unknown.

The sample here was peripheral blood, taken on day 0 of AZD1222 vaccination. This receptor was taken from an adult in good health.

CDR3 region: CASSSGLHYGYTF. CDR3 coding DNA: TGTGCCAGCAGTTCGGGGCTACACTATGGCTACACCTTC. The genes are TRBV7-9 and TRBJ1-2, with a weak D call TRBD1 (5 bases). The CDR3 has 13 residues. Germline CDR1 reads SEHNR; CDR2 reads FQNEAQ (reference sequence). V lost 6 bases to trimming and J lost 3 bases, with 11 bases between them.